The TCR beta chain described here comes from a study of PD-L1 blockade in urothelial cancer. Study overall: Patients, treated from about 2014 onward, received atezolizumab 1,200 mg intravenously every 3 weeks. Patients previously received 0 to 3 chemotherapy regimens.

Sequencing was performed with immunoSEQ multiplex PCR; in TCRdb, only in-frame clones are kept and a portion is missing. The sample lists 46,000 or so clones; 87% were seen once. The CDR3 contains 15 residues. The V end lost 1 base, the J end lost 4 bases, and 12 bases lay between the germline ends. CDR1 is SGHTA, CDR2 FQGTGA, per germline. The sample in question was PBMCs, obtained around atezolizumab (anti-PD-L1) treatment. The gene calls are TRBV7-3 and TRBJ2-3, with TRBD1 as a possible D gene (6 bases). The clonotype comes from a man aged 55 to 70 with urothelial cancer. CDR3 coding DNA: TGTGCCAGCAGCTTAAGGGGCAGGGGAGCAGATACGCAGTATTTT. It is translated as CASSLRGRGADTQYF.